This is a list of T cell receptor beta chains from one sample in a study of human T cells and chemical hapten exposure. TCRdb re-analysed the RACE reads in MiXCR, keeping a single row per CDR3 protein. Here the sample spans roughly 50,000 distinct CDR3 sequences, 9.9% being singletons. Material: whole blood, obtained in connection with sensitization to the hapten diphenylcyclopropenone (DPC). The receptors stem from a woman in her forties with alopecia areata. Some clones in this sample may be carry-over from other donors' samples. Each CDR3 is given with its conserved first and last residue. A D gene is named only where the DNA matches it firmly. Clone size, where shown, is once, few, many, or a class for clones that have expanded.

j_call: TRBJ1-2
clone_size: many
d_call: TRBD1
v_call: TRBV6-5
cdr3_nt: TGTGCCAGCAGCTTGCACCCCCGGGACAGCTATGGCTACACCTTC
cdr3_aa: CASSLHPRDSYGYTF

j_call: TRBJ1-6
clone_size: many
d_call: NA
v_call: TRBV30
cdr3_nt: TGTGCCTGGAGTGTAGTGGGAAACTCCTATAATTCACCCCTCCACTTT
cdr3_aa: CAWSVVGNSYNSPLHF

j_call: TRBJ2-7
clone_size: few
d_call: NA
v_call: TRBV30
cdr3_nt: TGTGCCTGGAGTGAGTCCTACGAGCAGTACTTC
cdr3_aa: CAWSESYEQYF

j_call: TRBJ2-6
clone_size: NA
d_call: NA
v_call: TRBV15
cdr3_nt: TGTGCCACCAACTCCCCGCTCTCTGGGGCCAACGTCCTGACTTTC
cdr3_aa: CATNSPLSGANVLTF

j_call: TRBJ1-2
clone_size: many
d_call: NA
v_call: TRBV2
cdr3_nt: TGTGCCAGCAGTGACGGGAATGGCTACACCTTC
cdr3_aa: CASSDGNGYTF

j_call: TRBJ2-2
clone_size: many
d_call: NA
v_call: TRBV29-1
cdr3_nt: TGCAGCGGGGGGCGGGATCTCACCGGGGAGCTGTTTTTT
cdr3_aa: CSGGRDLTGELFF

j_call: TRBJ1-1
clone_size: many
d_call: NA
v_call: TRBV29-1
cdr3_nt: TGCAGCGTTGTCACAGGTCTGAACACTGAAGCTTTCTTT
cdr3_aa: CSVVTGLNTEAFF

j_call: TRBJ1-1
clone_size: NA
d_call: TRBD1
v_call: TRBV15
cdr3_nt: TGTGCCACCAGCAGAACGGACAGGGGGGCGGAAGCTTTCTTT
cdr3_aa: CATSRTDRGAEAFF

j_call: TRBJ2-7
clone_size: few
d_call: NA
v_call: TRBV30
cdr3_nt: TGTGCCTGGGGCCACTCCTACGAGCAGTACTTC
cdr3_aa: CAWGHSYEQYF

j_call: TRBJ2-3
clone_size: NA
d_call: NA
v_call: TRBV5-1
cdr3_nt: TGCGCCAGCAGCTTGGACACTCGAGGAGATACGCAGTATTTT
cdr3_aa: CASSLDTRGDTQYF

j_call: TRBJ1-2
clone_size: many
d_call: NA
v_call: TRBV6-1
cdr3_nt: TGTGCCAGCACCCTTACTGGCGCAGGGACATTAAGGGACACCTTC
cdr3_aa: CASTLTGAGTLRDTF

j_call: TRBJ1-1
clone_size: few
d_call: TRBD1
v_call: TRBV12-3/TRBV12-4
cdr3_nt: TGTGCCAGCAGTCGTGGACAGGGAAACACTGAAGCTTTCTTT
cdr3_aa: CASSRGQGNTEAFF

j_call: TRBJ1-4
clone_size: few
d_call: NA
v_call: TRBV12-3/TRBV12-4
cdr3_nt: TGTGCCAGCAGTTTGAGGTCCAATGAAAAACTGTTTTTT
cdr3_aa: CASSLRSNEKLFF

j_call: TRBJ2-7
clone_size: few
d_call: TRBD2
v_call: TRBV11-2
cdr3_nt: TGTGCCAGCAGCTTAGGACGGGGGGGTCCACCGGATCAAGCCGAGCAGTACTTC
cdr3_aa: CASSLGRGGPPDQAEQYF

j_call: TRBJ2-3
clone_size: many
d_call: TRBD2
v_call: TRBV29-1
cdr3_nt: TGCAGCTCAGTTACCAGCGGGGAAAGCACAGATACGCAGTATTTT
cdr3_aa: CSSVTSGESTDTQYF

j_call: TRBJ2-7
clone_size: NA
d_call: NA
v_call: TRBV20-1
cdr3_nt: TGCAGTGCTCCCGACGGAGTTTCCTACGAGCAGTACTTC
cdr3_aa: CSAPDGVSYEQYF

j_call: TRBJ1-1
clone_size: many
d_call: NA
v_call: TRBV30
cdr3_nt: TGTGCCCGGAGGGGGAGCATGAACACTGAAGCTTTCTTT
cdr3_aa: CARRGSMNTEAFF

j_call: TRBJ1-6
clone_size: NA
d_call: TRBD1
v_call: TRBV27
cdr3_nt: TGTGCCAGCAGTTTTCGGGACAGGAATTCACCCCTCCACTTT
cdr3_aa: CASSFRDRNSPLHF

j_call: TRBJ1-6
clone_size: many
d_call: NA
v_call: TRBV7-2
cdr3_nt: TGTGCCAGCAGCTTAGATTCTGGGGGCCTACGTTCACCCCTCCACTTT
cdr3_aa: CASSLDSGGLRSPLHF

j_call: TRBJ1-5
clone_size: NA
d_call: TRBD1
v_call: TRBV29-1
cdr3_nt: TGCAGCGCCTCGACAGGGGGTAGCAATCAGCCCCAGCATTTT
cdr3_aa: CSASTGGSNQPQHF

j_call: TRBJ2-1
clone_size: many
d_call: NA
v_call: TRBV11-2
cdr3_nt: TGTGCCAGCAGCTTTGGTCAAAGCAATGAGCAGTTCTTC
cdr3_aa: CASSFGQSNEQFF

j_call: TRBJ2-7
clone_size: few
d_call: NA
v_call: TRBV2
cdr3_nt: TGTGCCAGTAAGGGAGGCGGACCGTACGAGCAGTACTTC
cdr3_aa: CASKGGGPYEQYF

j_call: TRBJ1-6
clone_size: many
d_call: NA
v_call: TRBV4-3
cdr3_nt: TGCGCCAGCAGCCAAGCCCAAGGGACACCCCTCCACTTT
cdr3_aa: CASSQAQGTPLHF

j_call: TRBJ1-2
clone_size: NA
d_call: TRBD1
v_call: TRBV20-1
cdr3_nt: TGCAGTGCTAGAGACCGACAGGGGCTCTATGGCTACACCTTC
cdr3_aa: CSARDRQGLYGYTF

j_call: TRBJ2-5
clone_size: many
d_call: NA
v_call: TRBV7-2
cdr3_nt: TGTGCCAGCAGCTTAGGGGGGACCCAAGAGACCCAGTACTTC
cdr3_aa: CASSLGGTQETQYF

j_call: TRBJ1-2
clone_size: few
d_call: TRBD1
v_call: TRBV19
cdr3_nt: TGTGCCAGTAGTTACCGGGGACAGGGGAATGGCTACACCTTC
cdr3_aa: CASSYRGQGNGYTF

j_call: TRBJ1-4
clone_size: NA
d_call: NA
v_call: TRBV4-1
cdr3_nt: TGCGCCAGCAGCCCGCTAACGGTTGCAACTAATGAAAAACTGTTTTTT
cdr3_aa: CASSPLTVATNEKLFF

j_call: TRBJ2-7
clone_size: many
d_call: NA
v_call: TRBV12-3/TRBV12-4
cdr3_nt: TGTGCCAGCAGCCGACAGTACGAGCAGTACTTC
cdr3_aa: CASSRQYEQYF

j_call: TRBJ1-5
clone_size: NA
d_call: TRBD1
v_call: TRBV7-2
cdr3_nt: TGTGCCAGCAGCAGGGAGGGACAGGATAATCAGCCCCAGCATTTT
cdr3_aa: CASSREGQDNQPQHF

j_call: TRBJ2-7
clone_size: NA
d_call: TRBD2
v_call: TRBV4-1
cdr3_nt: TGCGCCAGCAGCCCCGGACAAGGCCCGGGGGGAGAGCAGTACTTC
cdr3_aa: CASSPGQGPGGEQYF

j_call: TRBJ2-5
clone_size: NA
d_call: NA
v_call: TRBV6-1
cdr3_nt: TGTGCCAGCAGGACGCCCCGAGAGACCCAGTACTTC
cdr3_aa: CASRTPRETQYF

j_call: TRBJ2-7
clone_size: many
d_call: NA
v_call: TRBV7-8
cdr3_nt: TGTGCCAGCAGCTTTAGACTGTGGCAACAAACAGGGAAGAAGAACTACGAGCAGTACTTC
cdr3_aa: CASSFRLWQQTGKKNYEQYF

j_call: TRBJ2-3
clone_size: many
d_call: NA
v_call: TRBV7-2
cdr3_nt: TGTGCCAGCAGCTTAGTACAGGATACGCAGTATTTT
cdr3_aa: CASSLVQDTQYF

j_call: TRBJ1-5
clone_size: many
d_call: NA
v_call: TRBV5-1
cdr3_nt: TGCGCCAGCAGCTTGTGGGGACTTGATAGCAATCAGCCCCAGCATTTT
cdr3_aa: CASSLWGLDSNQPQHF

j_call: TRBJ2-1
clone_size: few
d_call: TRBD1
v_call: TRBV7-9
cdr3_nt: TGTGCCAGCAGCGCTAGACAGGGTCCTATCTATGAGCAGTTCTTC
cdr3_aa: CASSARQGPIYEQFF

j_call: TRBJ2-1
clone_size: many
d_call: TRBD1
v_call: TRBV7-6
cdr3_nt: TGTGCCAGCAGCCCCCAGCGGAGAGGACAGGGTATTCGCAATGAGCAGTTCTTC
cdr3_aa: CASSPQRRGQGIRNEQFF

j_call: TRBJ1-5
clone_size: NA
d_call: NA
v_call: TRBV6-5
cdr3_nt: TGTGCCAGCAAGGAGAACGTTGAATTAAATCAGCCCCAGCATTTT
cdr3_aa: CASKENVELNQPQHF

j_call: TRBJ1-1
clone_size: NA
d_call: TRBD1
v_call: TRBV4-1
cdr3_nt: TGCGCCAGCAGCCAAGTGACAGGGACTTTCACTGAAGCTTTCTTT
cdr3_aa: CASSQVTGTFTEAFF

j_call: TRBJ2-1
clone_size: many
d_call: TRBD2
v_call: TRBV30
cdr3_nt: TGTGCCTGGAGTGTACTAGCGGGGGGCCTCCTGCGCAATGAGCAGTTCTTC
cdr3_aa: CAWSVLAGGLLRNEQFF

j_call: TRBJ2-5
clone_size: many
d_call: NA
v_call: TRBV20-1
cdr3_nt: TGCAGTGCTCGGCAGGGGTCGGAGACCCAGTACTTC
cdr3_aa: CSARQGSETQYF

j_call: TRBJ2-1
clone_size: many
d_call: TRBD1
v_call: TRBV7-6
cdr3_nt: TGTGCTAGCGGGACAGGGGGGAATGAGCAGTTCTTC
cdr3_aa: CASGTGGNEQFF

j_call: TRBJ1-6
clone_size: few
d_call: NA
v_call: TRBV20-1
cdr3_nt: TGCAGTGCTGCCCCTGCAGGGATAGGTAATTCACCCCTCCACTTT
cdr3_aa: CSAAPAGIGNSPLHF

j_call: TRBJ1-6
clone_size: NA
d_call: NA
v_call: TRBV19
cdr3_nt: TGTGCCAGTAGTGGGGGACCTCCTTGGAATTCACCCCTCCACTTT
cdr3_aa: CASSGGPPWNSPLHF

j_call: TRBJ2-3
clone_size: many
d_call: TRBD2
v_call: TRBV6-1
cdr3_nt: TGTGCCAGCAGTGATGGACTAGCGGGGGCAGATACGCAGTATTTT
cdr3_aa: CASSDGLAGADTQYF

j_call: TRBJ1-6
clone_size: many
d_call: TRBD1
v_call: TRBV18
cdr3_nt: TGTGCCAGCTCACGCAGGGGAGACAGGGATTCACCCCTCCACTTT
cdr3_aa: CASSRRGDRDSPLHF

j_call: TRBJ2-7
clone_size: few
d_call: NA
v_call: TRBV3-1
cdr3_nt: TGTGCCAGCAGCCTCCCCGGATCCTCCTACGAGCAGTACTTC
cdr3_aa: CASSLPGSSYEQYF

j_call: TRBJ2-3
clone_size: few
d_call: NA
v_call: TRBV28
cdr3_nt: TGTGCCAGCAGTTATGTCGATACGCAGTATTTT
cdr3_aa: CASSYVDTQYF

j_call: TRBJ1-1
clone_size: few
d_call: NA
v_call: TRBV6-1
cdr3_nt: TGTGCCACCAGGATAGCCTTGAACACTGAAGCTTTCTTT
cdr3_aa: CATRIALNTEAFF

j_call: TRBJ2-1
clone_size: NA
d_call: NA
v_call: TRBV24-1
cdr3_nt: TGTGCCACCAGTGACCAAAACTTACCCGGGGAAAAGTTCTTC
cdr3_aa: CATSDQNLPGEKFF

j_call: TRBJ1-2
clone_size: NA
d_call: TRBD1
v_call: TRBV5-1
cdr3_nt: TGCGCCAGCAGCCTGATACCCCGGACAGGGCAGGGCTACACCTTC
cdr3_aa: CASSLIPRTGQGYTF

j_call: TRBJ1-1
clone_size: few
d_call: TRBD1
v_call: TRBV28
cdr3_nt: TGTGCCAACAACAGGGGACCTAACACTGAAGCTTTCTTT
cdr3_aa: CANNRGPNTEAFF